This T cell receptor beta chain is drawn from a study of cytomegalovirus exposure and HLA in healthy donors. Findings and limits, study-wide: Using the classifier, cytomegalovirus status was reportedly diagnosed with high specificity and sensitivity.

Trimming stripped 4 bases from V and 2 bases from J, with 9 bases between. This CDR3 is 13 amino acids long. Germline CDR1 reads MNHEY; CDR2 reads SVGAGI. Remarks on this clone: The antigen is unknown.

TCRdb's copy holds only in-frame clones and misses some; the assay was immunoSEQ multiplex PCR. The repertoire includes approximately 160,000 clones, 91% of them detected once, and 3% to 3.5% sits in the top ten. The sequencing input was PBMCs. This chain joins TRBV6-5 and TRBJ2-7, with TRBD2 as a possible D gene (6 bases). This receptor was obtained from a young woman in good health and CMV-seropositive. The CDR3 DNA is TGTGCCAGCAGTTCCGGACTAACCTACGAGCAGTACTTC. Translation: CASSSGLTYEQYF.